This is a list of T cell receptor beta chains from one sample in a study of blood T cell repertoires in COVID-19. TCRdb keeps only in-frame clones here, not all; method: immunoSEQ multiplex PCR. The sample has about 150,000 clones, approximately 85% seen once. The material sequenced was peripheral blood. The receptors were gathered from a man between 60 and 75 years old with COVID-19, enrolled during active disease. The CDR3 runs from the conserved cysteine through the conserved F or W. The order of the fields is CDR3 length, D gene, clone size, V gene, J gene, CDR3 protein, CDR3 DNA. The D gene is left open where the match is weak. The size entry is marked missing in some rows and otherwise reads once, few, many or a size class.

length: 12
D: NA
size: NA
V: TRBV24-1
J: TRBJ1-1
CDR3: CCPGGANTEAFF
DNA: TGTTGCCCGGGGGGGGCAAACACTGAAGCTTTCTTT

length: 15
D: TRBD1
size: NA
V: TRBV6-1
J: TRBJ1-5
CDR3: CASSDGRGQGQPQHF
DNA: TGTGCCAGCAGTGACGGCAGGGGGCAGGGTCAGCCCCAGCATTTT

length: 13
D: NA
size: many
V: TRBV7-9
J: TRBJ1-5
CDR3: CATQGWGNQPQHF
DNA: TGTGCCACCCAGGGCTGGGGCAATCAGCCCCAGCATTTT

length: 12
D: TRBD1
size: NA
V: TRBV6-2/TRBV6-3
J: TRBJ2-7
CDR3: CASSPGQGKQYF
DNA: TGTGCCAGCAGCCCTGGACAGGGCAAGCAGTACTTC

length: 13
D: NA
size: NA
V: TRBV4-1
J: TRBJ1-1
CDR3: CASSQDADSEAFF
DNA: TGCGCCAGCAGCCAAGATGCAGACTCTGAAGCTTTCTTT

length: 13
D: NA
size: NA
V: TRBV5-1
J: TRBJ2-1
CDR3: CASSLGLLNEQFF
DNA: TGCGCCAGCAGCCTAGGTCTGCTGAATGAGCAGTTCTTC

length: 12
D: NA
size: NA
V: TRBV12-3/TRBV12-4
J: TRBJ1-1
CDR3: CASSFLNTEAFF
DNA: TGTGCCAGCAGTTTTCTCAACACTGAAGCTTTCTTT

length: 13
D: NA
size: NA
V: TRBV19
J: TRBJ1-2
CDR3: CASTHFNDYGYTF
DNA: TGTGCCAGTACTCACTTTAACGACTATGGCTACACCTTC

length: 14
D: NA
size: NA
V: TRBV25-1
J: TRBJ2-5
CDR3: CASSAFQGRETQYF
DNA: TGTGCCAGCAGTGCCTTTCAGGGGCGGGAGACCCAGTACTTC

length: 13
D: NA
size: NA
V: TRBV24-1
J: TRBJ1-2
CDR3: CATSDSIVEGYTF
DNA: TGTGCCACCAGTGACTCCATAGTTGAGGGCTACACCTTC

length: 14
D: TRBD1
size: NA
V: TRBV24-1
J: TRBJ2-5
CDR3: CATGDRGIAETQYF
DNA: TGTGCCACAGGGGACAGGGGGATTGCAGAGACCCAGTACTTC

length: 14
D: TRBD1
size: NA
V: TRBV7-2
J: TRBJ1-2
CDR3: CASSDGQGSYGYTF
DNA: TGTGCCAGCAGCGACGGACAGGGAAGCTATGGCTACACCTTC

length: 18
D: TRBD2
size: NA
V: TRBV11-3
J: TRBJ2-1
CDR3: CASSYGSLRTSGYNEQFF
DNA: TGTGCCAGCAGCTATGGCAGCCTACGGACTAGCGGCTACAATGAGCAGTTCTTC

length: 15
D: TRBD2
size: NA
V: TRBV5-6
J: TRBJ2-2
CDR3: CASRRLAGATGELFF
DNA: TGTGCCAGCAGGAGACTAGCGGGGGCCACCGGGGAGCTGTTTTTT

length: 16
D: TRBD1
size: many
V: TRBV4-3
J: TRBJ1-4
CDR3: CASSQDLGQNWEKLFF
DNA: TGCGCCAGCAGCCAAGATCTGGGACAGAACTGGGAAAAACTGTTTTTT

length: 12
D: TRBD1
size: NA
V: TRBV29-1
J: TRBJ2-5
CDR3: CSAQGRQETQYF
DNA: TGCAGCGCACAGGGGCGCCAAGAGACCCAGTACTTC

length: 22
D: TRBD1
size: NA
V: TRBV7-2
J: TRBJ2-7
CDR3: CASSLAGGANWDRGSSPYEQYF
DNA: TGTGCCAGCAGCTTAGCTGGGGGCGCCAATTGGGACAGGGGTTCCAGCCCCTACGAGCAGTACTTC

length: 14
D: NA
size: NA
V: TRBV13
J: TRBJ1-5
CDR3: CASSRGGVGQPQHF
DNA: TGTGCCAGCAGCCGGGGCGGGGTAGGGCAGCCCCAGCATTTT

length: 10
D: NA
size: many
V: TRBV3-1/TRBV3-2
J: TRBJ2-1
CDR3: CASTRGEQFF
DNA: TGTGCCAGCACAAGGGGTGAGCAGTTCTTC

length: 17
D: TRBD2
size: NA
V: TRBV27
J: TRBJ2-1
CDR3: CASSFRLQLAGGNEQFF
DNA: TGTGCCAGCAGTTTCCGTCTTCAGCTAGCGGGGGGGAATGAGCAGTTCTTC

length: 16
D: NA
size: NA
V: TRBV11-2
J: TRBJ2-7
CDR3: CASSPGRAWSSYEQYF
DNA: TGTGCCAGCAGCCCCGGGAGAGCGTGGAGCTCCTACGAGCAGTACTTC

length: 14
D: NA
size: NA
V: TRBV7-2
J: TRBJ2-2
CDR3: CASSLQGPLGELFF
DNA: TGTGCCAGCAGCTTACAGGGCCCCCTCGGGGAGCTGTTTTTT

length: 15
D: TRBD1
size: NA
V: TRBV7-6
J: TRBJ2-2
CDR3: CASSLFGTGTGELFF
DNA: TGTGCCAGCAGCCTGTTTGGGACAGGCACCGGGGAGCTGTTTTTT

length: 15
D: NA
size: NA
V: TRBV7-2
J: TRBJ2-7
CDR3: CASSSNSGYSYEQYF
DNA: TGTGCCAGCAGCTCCAACAGCGGTTATTCCTACGAGCAGTACTTC

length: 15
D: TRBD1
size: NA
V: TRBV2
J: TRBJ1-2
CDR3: CASSQLAAGQGALAF
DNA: TGTGCCAGCAGTCAACTAGCCGCGGGACAGGGGGCTTTGGCCTTC

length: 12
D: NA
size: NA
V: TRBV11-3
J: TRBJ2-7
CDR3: CASSFGMYEQYF
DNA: TGTGCCAGCAGCTTCGGGATGTACGAGCAGTACTTC

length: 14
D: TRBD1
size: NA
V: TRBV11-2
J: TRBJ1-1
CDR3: CASSIADRVAEAFF
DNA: TGTGCCAGCAGCATCGCGGACAGGGTGGCTGAAGCTTTCTTT

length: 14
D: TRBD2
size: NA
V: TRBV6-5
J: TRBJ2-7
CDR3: CASRANSGRAPWDF
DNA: TGTGCCAGCAGGGCAAATAGCGGGAGGGCCCCCTGGGACTTC

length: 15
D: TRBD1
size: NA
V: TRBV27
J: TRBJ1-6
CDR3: CASSSQGAGNSPLHF
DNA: TGTGCCAGCAGTTCTCAGGGGGCAGGTAATTCACCCCTCCACTTT

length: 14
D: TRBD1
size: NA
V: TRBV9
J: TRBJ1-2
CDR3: CASSAPTGYRGYTF
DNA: TGTGCCAGCAGCGCCCCGACAGGGTATCGTGGCTACACCTTC

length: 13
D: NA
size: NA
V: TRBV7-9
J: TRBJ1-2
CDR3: CASSLVQFYGYTF
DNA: TGTGCCAGCAGCTTAGTACAGTTCTATGGCTACACCTTC

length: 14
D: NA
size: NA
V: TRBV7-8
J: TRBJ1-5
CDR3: CASSRGGGGKPQHF
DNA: TGTGCCAGCAGCCGAGGGGGGGGCGGGAAGCCCCAGCATTTT

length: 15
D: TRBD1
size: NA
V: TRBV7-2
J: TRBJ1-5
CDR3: CASSAGTAINQPQHF
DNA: TGTGCCAGCAGCGCGGGGACAGCTATCAATCAGCCCCAGCATTTT

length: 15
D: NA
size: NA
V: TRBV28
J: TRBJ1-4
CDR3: CASSYSGRWSEKLFF
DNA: TGTGCCAGCAGTTACTCAGGGAGGTGGAGTGAAAAACTGTTTTTT